One sample yielded the 28 T cell receptor beta chains listed below, sequenced in a study of radiotherapy plus CTLA-4 blockade in lung cancer. TCRdb keeps only in-frame clones here, not all; method: immunoSEQ multiplex PCR. The table has tens of thousands of clones, roughly 81% seen once. The source material was peripheral blood, sampled from a patient treated with radiotherapy plus ipilimumab. Receptors were obtained from a human donor with non-small cell lung cancer whose response to radiotherapy plus ipilimumab could not be evaluated.

This clone was observed a handful of times. This chain connects TRBV28 to TRBJ2-7; D possibly corresponds to TRBD2 (5 bases). The length of the CDR3 is 15 residues. V was trimmed by 6 bases and J by 6 bases, leaving 21 bases between them. CDR1 and CDR2 from the germline V gene are MDHEN and SYDVKM. Here the CDR3 DNA reads TGTGCCAGCAGGTCGGTTGAGGCGGGTGCTCGCGAGCAGTACTTC. It is translated as CASRSVEAGAREQYF.

The chain has TRBV5-1 and TRBJ2-1; TRBD2 matches 10 bases. Germline CDR1 reads SGHRS; CDR2 reads YFSETQ. The V segment lost 0 bases and the J segment 7 bases; nucleotides outside the gene matches: 7. The CDR3 extends over 16 amino acids. The CDR3 sequence is CASSLEASGRRNEQFF. In DNA form, the CDR3 reads TGCGCCAGCAGCTTGGAAGCTAGCGGGAGACGTAATGAGCAGTTCTTC.

This chain connects TRBV11-3 to TRBJ2-1, with D possibly TRBD2 on 5 matching bases. The V and J ends lost 2 bases and 6 bases respectively, with 8 bases between them. Germline CDR1 reads SGHNT; CDR2 reads YENEEA. The CDR3 is made up of 13 amino acids. CDR3 amino acids: CASSLRLANEQFF. CDR3 nucleotide sequence: TGTGCCAGCAGCTTACGTCTAGCCAATGAGCAGTTCTTC.

The chain couples TRBV7-2 to TRBJ2-5, with D unclear. Germline loops: CDR1 SGHTA, CDR2 FQGNSA. Deletions cut 3 bases from V and 3 bases from J, with 5 bases between. The CDR3 covers 12 residues. The CDR3 bases are TGTGCCAGCAGCTTTCAGAAAGAGACCCAGTACTTC. Its translation: CASSFQKETQYF. Variable domain in full (rest from reference TRBV7-2 and TRBJ2-5): GAGVSQSPSNKVTEKGKDVELRCDPISGHTALYWYRQSLGQGLEFLIYFQGNSAPDKSGLPSDRFSAERTGGSVSTLTIQRTQQEDSAVYLCASSFQKETQYFGPGTRLLVL.

The gene calls are TRBV4-1 and TRBJ2-3, with D unclear. CDR1 and CDR2 from the germline V gene are MGHRA and YSYEKL. The CDR3 has 17 amino acids. V lost 0 bases to trimming and J lost 4 bases, with 17 bases between them. The CDR3: CASSQDAGSTGADTQYF. CDR3 nucleotides: TGCGCCAGCAGCCAAGACGCAGGCTCAACTGGCGCAGATACGCAGTATTTT.

This clone occurred a few times. J is TRBJ1-4 and V is TRBV19, with 9 bases matching TRBD1. This CDR3 has 15 amino acids. Germline V gene data show CDR1 as LNHDA and CDR2 as SQIVND (reference sequence). The junction had 10 bases not matched to a gene; V was cut back by 6 bases and J by 8 bases. CDR3 residues: CASRPRGTGNEKLFF. As DNA, the CDR3 is TGTGCCAGTAGACCGAGAGGGACAGGGAACGAAAAACTGTTTTTT. Using reference TRBV19 and TRBJ1-4 for the parts outside the CDR3, the full variable domain is DGGITQSPKYLFRKEGQNVTLSCEQNLNHDAMYWYRQDPGQGLRLIYYSQIVNDFQKGDIAEGYSVSREKKESFPLTVTSAQKNPTAFYLCASRPRGTGNEKLFFGSGTQLSVL.

CDR3 coding DNA: TGTGCCAGCAGCCAGAACACTGAAGCTTTCTTT. Amino acids: CASSQNTEAFF. V is TRBV7-2 and J is TRBJ1-1; no clear D gene. CDR1 SGHTA and CDR2 FQGNSA come from the germline V gene. V dropped 5 bases and J dropped 1 base, with 2 bases sitting between them. This CDR3 spans 11 amino acids.

The V call is TRBV9, the J call TRBJ2-3, with D perhaps TRBD2 (5 bases). The germline V gene encodes CDR1 SGDLS and CDR2 YYNGEE. With 0 bases removed from V and 7 bases from J, the gap between germline ends came to 12 bases. CDR3 length: 14 residues. The CDR3 DNA is TGTGCCAGCAGCGTAGACCCGCTGACTAATACGCAGTATTTT. It specifies CASSVDPLTNTQYF.

The chain carries TRBV5-4 and TRBJ1-1, with 12 bases identical to TRBD1. With 0 bases clipped from V and 0 bases from J, the junction kept 6 bases outside the gene matches. This CDR3 is 18 amino acids long. The V gene's germline CDR1 is SGHNT and CDR2 YYREEE (reference sequence). Here the CDR3 reads CASSLAPGTGGLNTEAFF. Written as DNA, the CDR3 is TGTGCCAGCAGCTTGGCCCCCGGGACAGGGGGCTTGAACACTGAAGCTTTCTTT. The full variable domain, in which reference TRBV5-4 and TRBJ1-1 provide the parts outside the CDR3, is ETGVTQSPTHLIKTRGQQVTLRCSSQSGHNTVSWYQQALGQGPQFIFQYYREEENGRGNFPPRFSGLQFPNYSSELNVNALELDDSALYLCASSLAPGTGGLNTEAFFGQGTRLTVV.

The gene calls are TRBV7-9 and TRBJ2-7, with 8 positions matching TRBD1. The CDR3 has 15 amino acids. The trim removed 5 bases at V and 0 bases at J, leaving 6 bases unmatched. Germline V lookup: CDR1 SEHNR, CDR2 FQNEAQ (reference sequence). CDR3 nucleotides: TGTGCCAGCAGCCAACAGGGGGAGAGCTCCTACGAGCAGTACTTC. It translates to CASSQQGESSYEQYF.

This chain uses TRBV6-5 with TRBJ1-1, with D perhaps TRBD1 (5 bases). V dropped 5 bases and J dropped 0 bases, with 10 bases sitting between them. The length of the CDR3 is 14 residues. Germline V CDR1 and CDR2: MNHEY, SVGAGI. CDR3 protein: CASSLGTMNTEAFF. CDR3 nucleotides: TGTGCCAGCAGTCTTGGGACTATGAACACTGAAGCTTTCTTT.

This chain joins TRBV7-2 and TRBJ2-5; tentative D call: TRBD1 (5 bases). TRBJ2-7 explains the end of the DNA better; the J call may be wrong. Looked up from germline, CDR1 is SGHTA and CDR2 is FQGNSA. This CDR3 spans 14 amino acids. As DNA, the CDR3 is TGTGCCAGCAGCTTATCAGGGTACTCCTACGAGCAGTACTTC. Protein sequence: CASSLSGYSYEQYF.

This clone occurred a few times. The chain recombines TRBV20-1 with TRBJ1-1; a possible D gene is TRBD1 (5 bases). The CDR3 consists of 10 residues. The germline CDR1 and CDR2 sequences are DFQATT and SNEGSKA (reference sequence). The CDR3 region has the DNA TGCAGCGGGGGAAACACTGAAGCTTTCTTT. This translates into CSGGNTEAFF.

A few counts support this clone. This chain links TRBV20-1 with TRBJ1-2; tentative D call: TRBD1 (6 bases). This CDR3 has 10 residues. In germline, CDR1 is DFQATT, CDR2 SNEGSKA (reference sequence). CDR3 protein: CQQGNYGYTF. Written as DNA, the CDR3 is TGCCAACAGGGTAACTATGGCTACACCTTC.

The rearrangement joins TRBV28 to TRBJ2-1; D is possibly TRBD1 (6 bases). CDR3 length equals 16 residues. Trimming took off 10 bases at V and 4 bases at J, with 23 bases between the two ends. Germline lookup yields CDR1 MDHEN and CDR2 SYDVKM. The chain's CDR3 is CAILNSRDIWYNEQFF. CDR3 nucleotide sequence: TGTGCCATCTTGAATAGCCGGGACATTTGGTACAATGAGCAGTTCTTC.

The gene calls are TRBV25-1 and TRBJ1-2, with D hard to call. The CDR3 consists of 12 residues. Per germline, CDR1 MGHDK and CDR2 SYGVNS. Trimming took off 6 bases at V and 4 bases at J, with 9 bases between the two ends. CDR3 in DNA: TGTGCCAGCAGCGACAAACCCTATGGCTACACCTTC. Protein sequence: CASSDKPYGYTF.

The J gene is TRBJ1-4, the V gene TRBV28, with D possibly TRBD1 on 6 matching bases. Germline V gene lookup returns CDR1 MDHEN and CDR2 SYDVKM. Between the trimmed V and J ends, which lost 5 bases and 3 bases, there was a span of 19 bases. CDR3 length equals 17 residues. The CDR3 nucleotides are TGTGCCAGCAGTCCAATATCAGGGGCCCTTCCTAATGAAAAACTGTTTTTT. This sequence encodes CASSPISGALPNEKLFF.

The rearrangement links TRBV9 to TRBJ2-7; TRBD2 aligns across 7 bases. This CDR3 is built from 14 residues. The V and J ends lost 0 bases and 3 bases, in that order; junction bases with no gene match: 3. Germline V gene data show CDR1 as SGDLS and CDR2 as YYNGEE. The CDR3 DNA sequence: TGTGCCAGCAGCGTAGCAGCGGGAAACTACGAGCAGTACTTC. It is translated as CASSVAAGNYEQYF.

This clone has just one count. This CDR3 reads CASSLQGSGEPQHF. The CDR3 bases are TGTGCCAGCAGCTTACAGGGGTCGGGAGAGCCCCAGCATTTT. The rearrangement links TRBV5-8 to TRBJ1-5; 7 nucleotides match TRBD1. The CDR3 contains 14 residues. CDR1 SGHTS and CDR2 YDEGEE come from the germline V gene. V gave up 2 bases and J gave up 8 bases; unmatched junction bases: 7.

The chain uses TRBV28 and TRBJ2-3, with a tentative D call TRBD2 (5 bases). With 3 bases removed from V and 2 bases from J, the gap between germline ends came to 9 bases. Germline values: CDR1 MDHEN, CDR2 SYDVKM. The CDR3 sequence is 14 residues long. The CDR3: CASSFAGDTDTQYF. In DNA, the CDR3 is TGTGCCAGCAGTTTTGCCGGGGACACAGATACGCAGTATTTT.

V usage is TRBV9 and J usage is TRBJ2-1; 9 bases match TRBD1. This CDR3 comprises 19 residues. The trim removed 4 bases at V and 7 bases at J, leaving 21 bases unmatched. Germline V CDR1 and CDR2: SGDLS, YYNGEE. CDR3 DNA sequence: TGTGCCAGCAGCCCCGGGACAGGGACCTTGGCGGCCTCTCGAAATGAGCAGTTCTTC. Its translation: CASSPGTGTLAASRNEQFF.

The V gene is TRBV7-9, the J gene TRBJ2-4, with D tentatively TRBD1 (6 bases). The CDR3 runs 16 residues. V lost 3 bases and J lost 0, with 12 bases in between. Germline V gene lookup returns CDR1 SEHNR and CDR2 FQNEAQ (reference sequence). The CDR3 sequence is CASSFGQPEAKNIQYF. In DNA form, the CDR3 reads TGTGCCAGCAGCTTTGGACAGCCGGAAGCCAAAAACATTCAGTACTTC.

The gene calls are TRBV5-1 and TRBJ2-7, with D unclear. This CDR3 has 14 residues. V was trimmed by 0 bases and J by 2 bases, leaving 9 bases between them. CDR1 is SGHRS and CDR2 is YFSETQ in the germline V gene. The CDR3 DNA reads as TGCGCCAGCAGCTTGGCCGGCGGCACCTACGAGCAGTACTTC. It is translated as CASSLAGGTYEQYF.

The chain employs TRBV4-3 and TRBJ1-2, with 7 nucleotides matching TRBD1. V dropped 4 bases and J dropped 6; count of bases not matched to a gene: 8. The CDR3 length is 14 residues. The germline V gene encodes CDR1 LGHNA and CDR2 YSLEER. CDR3 DNA: TGCGCCAGCAGCCCCGACAGGGTATTAGATGGCTACACCTTC. This encodes CASSPDRVLDGYTF.

The DNA for the CDR3 is TGTGCCACCAGCAGGGAGGCCCTGAACACTGAAGCTTTCTTT. This encodes CATSREALNTEAFF. The J gene is TRBJ1-1, the V gene TRBV15, with no clear D. Germline CDR1 LNHNV, CDR2 YYDKDF (reference sequence). This CDR3 contains 14 residues. Trimming pared 3 bases from V and 0 bases from J, leaving 8 bases between.

In this sample, this clone is medium-sized (0.01 to 0.1%). This chain joins TRBV6-5 and TRBJ1-4; D unresolved. CDR3 length: 15 amino acids. V lost 5 bases, J lost 8 bases, and 18 bases lay in between. Germline-derived CDR1 and CDR2 are MNHEY and SVGAGI. The CDR3 loop is CASSISPYAKEKLFF. DNA of the CDR3: TGTGCCAGCAGTATATCACCATATGCGAAAGAAAAACTGTTTTTT.

The table lists this clone with a few counts. The chain is built from TRBV20-1 and TRBJ1-1, with 7 bases fitting TRBD1. The germline gives CDR1 DFQATT, CDR2 SNEGSKA (reference sequence). The CDR3 is 11 amino acids. Unmatched junction bases numbered 6, after V lost 7 bases and J lost 7 bases. The CDR3 protein is CSGTGVGEAFF. The CDR3 nucleotides read TGCAGTGGGACAGGCGTAGGTGAAGCTTTCTTT.

The CDR3 bases are TGTGCCAGCTCACCGGCCGGGACAGGGGGCTACGAGCAGTACTTC. Translating it yields CASSPAGTGGYEQYF. The chain has TRBV18 and TRBJ2-7; the match to TRBD1 covers 11 bases. The CDR3 contains 15 residues. Germline CDR1 KGHSH, CDR2 LQKENI. Trimming at V came to 3 bases and at J to 3 bases, leaving 4 bases not matched to a gene.